The subject of this entry is one T cell receptor beta chain. This clone's antigen is unknown. The sample holds no much larger clone one base away, and base qualities are not on file. This sample was taken from a study of tumor-infiltrating lymphocytes in oesophageal squamous cell carcinoma (dated by TCRdb to 2016 to 2017). Receptors were amplified or captured by PCR. Instrument on record: Illumina HiSeq 2000. TCRdb reprocessing: public reads trimmed at Q25 with fastp, clones called with MiXCR, in-frame beta chains kept. Rows with a matching CDR3 protein are joined into one entry that keeps the most common DNA and genes. This sample gives 10,000 to 14,000 distinct CDR3 sequences in total; 57% of them show up just once. The ten most abundant clones make up approximately 35% of the sample. The CDR3 goes from the cysteine to the phenylalanine over 12 residues. Left in the record is the CDR3 DNA by itself, 36 bases read in frame from the first base. In the germline V gene (reference sequence), CDR1 corresponds to MNHNY and CDR2 to SVGAGI.

Sequenced: esophageal tumor tissue. The sequence is built from TRBV6-6 and TRBJ2-4, with the D gene not clear enough to name. TRBJ2-1 matches the DNA end more closely, so the J call is doubtful. This sequence originates from a male donor with esophageal squamous cell carcinoma. The DNA is as follows: TGTGCCAGCAGTTACTCACCTAATGAGCAGTTCTTC. Translated, this gives CASSYSPNEQFF.